This T cell receptor (beta chain) appears in the sequencing data of a study of monozygotic twins with inflammatory bowel disease. Germline loops: CDR1 SGHTA, CDR2 FQGNSA. The CDR3 totals 14 residues. No sorting of T cells preceded isolation of total RNA from whole blood. TCRdb re-called the 5' RACE reads; one entry per CDR3 protein, DNA not given. In all, the sample yields around 150,000 distinct CDR3 sequences. Input material: blood. The sequence was obtained from a human donor with ulcerative colitis or Crohn's disease, or a healthy co-twin of an affected twin (not recorded which). This rearrangement joins TRBV7-2 to TRBJ2-7; TCRdb proposes TRBD1, but this gene call is untestable without DNA. This CDR3 is CASSLRGGGYEQYF.